This paragraph covers one T cell receptor (beta chain) sequence. The sample comes from a study of blood T cell repertoires in COVID-19. Study-level background: Material from acute and convalescent COVID-19 was sourced from the United States, Italy and Spain. PBMCs, B-cell-depleted T cells, or T cells were the source of the cDNA or gDNA that made up the material.

Per the original methods: Reference gene primers were amplified, and this amplification served to estimate nucleated cell counts. Assay used: immunoSEQ multiplex PCR; TCRdb lists only in-frame clones, some missing. V and J calls and clone size are given by that table; D and trimming were obtained from the DNA. The data contain under 250,000 clones, roughly 83% of them singletons. The clonotype originates from a man between 40 and 49 years old with acute or convalescent COVID-19. The sample taken for sequencing was peripheral blood.

CDR3 protein: CASSLSLFGGTAFF. The CDR3 DNA reads TGTGCCAGCAGTTTATCTCTATTCGGGGGGACGGCTTTCTTT. V and J are TRBV28 and TRBJ1-1, with D maybe TRBD1 (5 bases). The V gene lost 1 base and the J gene lost 11 bases, with 17 bases spanning the gap. The CDR3 contains 14 residues. The germline V gene encodes CDR1 MDHEN and CDR2 SYDVKM.